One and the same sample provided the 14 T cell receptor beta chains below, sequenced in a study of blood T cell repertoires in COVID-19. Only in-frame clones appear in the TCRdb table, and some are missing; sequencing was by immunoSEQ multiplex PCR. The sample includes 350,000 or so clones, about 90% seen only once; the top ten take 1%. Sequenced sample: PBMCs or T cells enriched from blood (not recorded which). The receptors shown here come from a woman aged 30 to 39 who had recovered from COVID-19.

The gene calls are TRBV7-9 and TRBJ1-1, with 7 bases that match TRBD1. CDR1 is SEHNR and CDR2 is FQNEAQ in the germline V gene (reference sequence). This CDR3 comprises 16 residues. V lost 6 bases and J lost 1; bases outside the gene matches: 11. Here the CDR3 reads CASRVNRGGANTEAFF. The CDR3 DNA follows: TGTGCCAGCAGAGTAAACAGGGGCGGTGCGAACACTGAAGCTTTCTTT.

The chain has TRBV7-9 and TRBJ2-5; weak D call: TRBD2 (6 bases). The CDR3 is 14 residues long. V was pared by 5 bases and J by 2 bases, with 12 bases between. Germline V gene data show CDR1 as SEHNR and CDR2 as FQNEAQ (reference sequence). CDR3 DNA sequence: TGTGCCAGCAGCCTTCTTCGGGGGCAAGAGACCCAGTACTTC. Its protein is CASSLLRGQETQYF.

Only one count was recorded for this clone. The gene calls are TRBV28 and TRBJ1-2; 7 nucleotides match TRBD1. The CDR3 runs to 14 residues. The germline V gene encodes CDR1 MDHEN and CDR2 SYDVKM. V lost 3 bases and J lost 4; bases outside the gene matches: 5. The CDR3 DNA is TGTGCCAGCAGTTTCCTACAGGGGTTCTATGGCTACACCTTC. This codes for CASSFLQGFYGYTF.

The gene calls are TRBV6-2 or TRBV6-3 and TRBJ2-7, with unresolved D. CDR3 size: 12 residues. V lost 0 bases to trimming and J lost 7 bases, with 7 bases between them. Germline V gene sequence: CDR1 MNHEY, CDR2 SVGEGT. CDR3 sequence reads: CASSYSIREQYF. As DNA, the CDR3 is TGTGCCAGCAGTTACTCCATCCGGGAGCAGTACTTC.

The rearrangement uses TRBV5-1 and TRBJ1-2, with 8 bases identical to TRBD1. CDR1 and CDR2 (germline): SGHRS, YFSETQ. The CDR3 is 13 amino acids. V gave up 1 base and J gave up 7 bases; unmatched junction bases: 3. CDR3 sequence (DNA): TGCGCCAGCAGCTTGCAGGGGGCGGCTGGCTACACCTTC. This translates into CASSLQGAAGYTF.

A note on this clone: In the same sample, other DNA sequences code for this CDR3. CDR3 protein: CASSDRGSYEQYF. The CDR3 region has the DNA TGTGCCAGCAGTGACAGGGGTTCTTACGAGCAGTACTTC. The genes are TRBV6-1 and TRBJ2-7; possibly TRBD1 for D (6 bases). This CDR3 comprises 13 residues. CDR1 and CDR2 (germline): MNHNS, SASEGT. V dropped 3 bases and J dropped 4 bases, with 10 bases sitting between them.

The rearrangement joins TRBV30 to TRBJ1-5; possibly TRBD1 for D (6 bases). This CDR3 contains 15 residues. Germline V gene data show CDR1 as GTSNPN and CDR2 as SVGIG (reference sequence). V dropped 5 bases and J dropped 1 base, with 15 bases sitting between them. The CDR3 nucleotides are TGTGCCTGGGCAGGGGCCGGCTTGAGCAATCAGCCCCAGCATTTT. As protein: CAWAGAGLSNQPQHF.

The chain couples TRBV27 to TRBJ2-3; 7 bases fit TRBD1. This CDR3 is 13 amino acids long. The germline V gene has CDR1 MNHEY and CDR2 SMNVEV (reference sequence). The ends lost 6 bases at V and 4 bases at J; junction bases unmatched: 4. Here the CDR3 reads CASRPDRADTQYF. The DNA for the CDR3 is TGTGCCAGCAGGCCTGACAGGGCAGATACGCAGTATTTT.

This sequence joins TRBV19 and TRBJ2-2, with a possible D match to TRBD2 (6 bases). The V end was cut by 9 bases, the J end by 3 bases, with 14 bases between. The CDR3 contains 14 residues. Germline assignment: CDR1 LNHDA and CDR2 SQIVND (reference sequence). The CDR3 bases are TGTGCCAGCCGGGGGTTCGGGTACACCGGGGAGCTGTTTTTT. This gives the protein CASRGFGYTGELFF.

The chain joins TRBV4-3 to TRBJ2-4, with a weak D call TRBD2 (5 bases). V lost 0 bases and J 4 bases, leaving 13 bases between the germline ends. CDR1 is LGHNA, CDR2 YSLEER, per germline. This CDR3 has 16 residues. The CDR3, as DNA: TGCGCCAGCAGCCAAGATGTCCCGACGGGAAAAAACATTCAGTACTTC. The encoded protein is CASSQDVPTGKNIQYF.

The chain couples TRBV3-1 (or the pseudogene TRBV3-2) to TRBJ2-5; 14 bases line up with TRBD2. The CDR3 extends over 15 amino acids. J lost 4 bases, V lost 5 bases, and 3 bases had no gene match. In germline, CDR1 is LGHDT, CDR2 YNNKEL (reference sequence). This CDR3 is CASSRLAGGVETQYF. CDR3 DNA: TGTGCCAGCAGCAGACTAGCGGGGGGGGTAGAGACCCAGTACTTC.

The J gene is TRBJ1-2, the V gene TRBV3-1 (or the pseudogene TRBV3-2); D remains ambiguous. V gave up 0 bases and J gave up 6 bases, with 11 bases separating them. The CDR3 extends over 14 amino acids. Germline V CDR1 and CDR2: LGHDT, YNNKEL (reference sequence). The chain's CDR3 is CASSQDWAEHGYTF. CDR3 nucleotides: TGTGCCAGCAGCCAAGATTGGGCTGAGCATGGCTACACCTTC.

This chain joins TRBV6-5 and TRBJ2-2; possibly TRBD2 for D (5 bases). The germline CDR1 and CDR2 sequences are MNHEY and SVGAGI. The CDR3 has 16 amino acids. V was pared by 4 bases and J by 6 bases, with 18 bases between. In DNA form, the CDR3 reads TGTGCCAGCAGTTGGCCCCGGGGAAATTTTCCCGGGGAGCTGTTTTTT. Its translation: CASSWPRGNFPGELFF.

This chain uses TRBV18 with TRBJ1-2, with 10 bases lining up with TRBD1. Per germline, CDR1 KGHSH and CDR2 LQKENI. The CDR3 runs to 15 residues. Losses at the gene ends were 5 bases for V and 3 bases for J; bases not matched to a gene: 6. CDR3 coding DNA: TGTGCCAGCTCATCGACAGGGGGCGATTACTATGGCTACACCTTC. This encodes CASSSTGGDYYGYTF.